One sample yielded the 18 T cell receptor beta chains listed below, sequenced in a study of blood T cells in healthy people across ages. The use of a sample-barcoded 5' primer and a J-beta primer mix characterized a second PCR of roughly 6 to 11 cycles. TCRdb used MiXCR to reprocess the 5' RACE reads, holding one entry per CDR3 protein. Here the sample spans over a million distinct CDR3 sequences, roughly 24% being singletons. The sample was also reused in another study, on T cells of mothers and their children.

Specimen: blood. The source is a girl aged 2 to 9 in good health.

The sample holds one count of this clonotype. The chain has TRBV20-1 and TRBJ2-3, with D maybe TRBD1 (6 bases). The germline V gene encodes CDR1 DFQATT and CDR2 SNEGSKA (reference sequence). Trimming removed 5 bases from V and 0 bases from J, with 9 bases in between. There are 13 residues in the CDR3. DNA of the CDR3: TGCAGTGCTCCAGGGGCCAGCACAGATACGCAGTATTTT. Amino acid sequence: CSAPGASTDTQYF.

Only a few counts were recorded for this clonotype. V usage is TRBV28 and J usage is TRBJ2-5; no clear D. Looked up from germline, CDR1 is MDHEN and CDR2 is SYDVKM. V gave up 3 bases and J gave up 6 bases, with 11 bases separating them. This CDR3 has 13 amino acids. CDR3 sequence reads: CASSFDSFKTQYF. CDR3 bases: TGTGCCAGCAGTTTTGATAGCTTCAAGACCCAGTACTTC. The whole variable domain, remainder taken from reference TRBV28 and TRBJ2-5, is DVKVTQSSRYLVKRTGEKVFLECVQDMDHENMFWYRQDPGLGLRLIYFSYDVKMKEKGDIPEGYSVSREKKERFSLILESASTNQTSMYLCASSFDSFKTQYFGPGTRLLVL.

The gene calls are TRBV12-3 or TRBV12-4 and TRBJ1-1; 9 positions match TRBD1. The V and J ends lost 7 bases and 5 bases, in that order; junction bases with no gene match: 14. The CDR3 totals 16 residues. This CDR3 reads CASIANPGQGKTEAFF. CDR3 in DNA: TGTGCCAGCATTGCCAATCCGGGACAGGGAAAAACTGAAGCTTTCTTT.

The J gene is TRBJ2-5, the V gene TRBV4-3; perhaps TRBD1 as D (5 bases). Germline loops: CDR1 LGHNA, CDR2 YSLEER. V was pared by 0 bases and J by 4 bases, with 9 bases between. The CDR3 has 14 amino acids. In nucleotides, the CDR3 is TGCGCCAGCAGCCAAGATCTCACAGGAGAGACCCAGTACTTC. This gives the protein CASSQDLTGETQYF.

Points on this clonotype: Compared with germline, one end of the junction differs, possibly owing to a read error. J is TRBJ1-1 and V is TRBV5-1; weak D call: TRBD1 (6 bases). The CDR3 totals 13 residues. Germline V gene data show CDR1 as SGHRS and CDR2 as YFSETQ. The CDR3 DNA reads TGCGCCGGCAGCACATCAGGGGAAACTGAAGCTTTCTTT. Translating it yields CAGSTSGETEAFF. Filled out from reference TRBV5-1 and TRBJ1-1, the complete variable domain reads KAGVTQTPRYLIKTRGQQVTLSCSPISGHRSVSWYQQTPGQGLQFLFEYFSETQRNKGNFPGRFSGRQFSNSRSEMNVSTLELGDSALYLCAGSTSGETEAFFGQGTRLTVV.

This clonotype has more than one count but fewer than ten. The J gene is TRBJ2-1, the V gene TRBV9; either TRBD1 or TRBD2 may supply D (5 bases each). V lost 4 bases, J lost 6 bases, and 14 bases lay in between. CDR3 length: 14 residues. Germline V lookup: CDR1 SGDLS, CDR2 YYNGEE. In DNA form, the CDR3 reads TGTGCCAGCAGCCAGGGACGTCGAGTCAATGAGCAGTTCTTC. It translates to CASSQGRRVNEQFF.

The chain is built from TRBV9 and TRBJ1-2; D gene ambiguous. The V end lost 0 bases, the J end lost 6 bases, and 18 bases lay between the germline ends. The CDR3 runs 16 residues. The germline V gene encodes CDR1 SGDLS and CDR2 YYNGEE. CDR3 residues: CASSVEYEWERDGYTF. The DNA for the CDR3 is TGTGCCAGCAGCGTAGAGTATGAGTGGGAAAGGGATGGCTACACCTTC.

The chain couples TRBV3-1 to TRBJ2-5; TRBD1 might be the D (6 bases). The CDR3 totals 15 residues. The V gene's germline CDR1 is LGHDT and CDR2 YNNKEL (reference sequence). Trimming took 3 bases from V and 5 from J, leaving 16 bases between them. The CDR3 bases are TGTGCCAGCAGCCATTCTGTGGGGGCCGGGGAGACCCAGTACTTC. Translation gives CASSHSVGAGETQYF.

This clonotype came up a few times. V gene TRBV6-5 combines with J gene TRBJ1-2; D is perhaps TRBD1 (5 bases). Trimming removed 3 bases at V and 2 bases at J, with 13 bases between. This CDR3 comprises 15 residues. Looked up from germline, CDR1 is MNHEY and CDR2 is SVGAGI. For the CDR3, the DNA is TGTGCCAGCAGTTATTCTCAGGGATCCAACTATGGCTACACCTTC. Protein: CASSYSQGSNYGYTF.

This sequence joins TRBV27 and TRBJ2-1; D could derive from TRBD1 or TRBD2 (5 bases each). V lost 5 bases and J lost 5, with 10 bases in between. From germline, CDR1 is MNHEY and CDR2 SMNVEV (reference sequence). This CDR3 comprises 13 residues. The CDR3: CASSTGPHNEQFF. The CDR3 bases are TGTGCCAGCAGTACGGGACCACACAATGAGCAGTTCTTC.

This clonotype was counted between two and nine times. The chain links TRBV19 to TRBJ2-1, with D unresolved. There are 14 residues in the CDR3. Germline loops: CDR1 LNHDA, CDR2 SQIVND (reference sequence). V shed 3 bases and J shed 3 bases, with 9 bases lying between them. DNA of the CDR3: TGTGCCAGTAGTATTTCTGCGAACTACAATGAGCAGTTCTTC. Translating gives CASSISANYNEQFF.

This clonotype was seen a handful of times. V is TRBV7-9 and J is TRBJ2-2; D not certain. Germline assignment: CDR1 SEHNR and CDR2 FQNEAQ (reference sequence). V lost 7 bases and J 2 bases, leaving 8 bases between the germline ends. This CDR3 spans 13 amino acids. The CDR3 loop is CASIGINTGELFF. In nucleotides, the CDR3 is TGTGCCAGCATCGGCATAAACACCGGGGAGCTGTTTTTT.

V and J are TRBV6-5 and TRBJ1-1; 7 bases are shared with TRBD1. With 7 bases clipped from V and 7 bases from J, the junction kept 6 bases outside the gene matches. CDR1 and CDR2 (germline): MNHEY, SVGAGI. The length of the CDR3 is 12 residues. In nucleotides, the CDR3 is TGTGCCAGCATCAACCGGGACAGTGAAGCTTTCTTT. This sequence encodes CASINRDSEAFF.

The chain carries TRBV3-1 and TRBJ2-5; tentatively, D is TRBD2 (6 bases). V was cut by 3 bases and J by 5 bases, with 13 bases left in between. CDR3 length equals 14 residues. In germline, CDR1 is LGHDT, CDR2 YNNKEL (reference sequence). The CDR3 region has the DNA TGTGCCAGCAGCCAGAAACCGGAGGGGGAGACCCAGTACTTC. Its translation: CASSQKPEGETQYF.

This clonotype was seen a few times. The genes are TRBV6-2 or TRBV6-3 and TRBJ1-5, with TRBD1 matching 8 bases. Germline values: CDR1 MNHEY, CDR2 SVGEGT. After removal of 5 bases from V and 2 bases from J, the junction contained 5 bases not matched to a gene. This CDR3 is built from 15 residues. The CDR3 DNA follows: TGTGCCAGCAGTCATACGGACAGGGGCAATCAGCCCCAGCATTTT. It codes for CASSHTDRGNQPQHF.

This clonotype was seen a few times. This rearrangement joins TRBV28 to TRBJ2-3, with D possibly being TRBD1 or TRBD2 (5 bases each). CDR3 length: 15 amino acids. Germline values: CDR1 MDHEN, CDR2 SYDVKM. The germline V and J ends were trimmed by 5 bases and 5 bases, with 17 bases remaining between them. CDR3 residues: CASSLTGAKRDTQYF. Here the CDR3 DNA reads TGTGCCAGCAGTCTCACCGGGGCCAAAAGAGATACGCAGTATTTT.

The gene calls are TRBV6-5 and TRBJ1-2; tentative D call: TRBD1 (5 bases). V lost 2 bases and J lost 4, with 14 bases in between. Germline V lookup: CDR1 MNHEY, CDR2 SVGAGI. CDR3 length: 15 residues. CDR3: CASSYDPGGLYGYTF. In nucleotides, the CDR3 is TGTGCCAGCAGTTACGACCCTGGGGGTCTCTATGGCTACACCTTC.

Only a few counts were recorded for this clonotype. This CDR3 is CASSQLTMRLANREQYF. CDR3 DNA sequence: TGCGCCAGCAGCCAATTGACTATGAGACTAGCGAATAGGGAGCAGTACTTC. The chain uses TRBV4-1 and TRBJ2-5; TRBD2 matches 8 bases. Germline V CDR1 and CDR2: MGHRA, YSYEKL. This CDR3 region has 17 residues. The J segment lost 11 bases and the V segment lost 2 bases, leaving 19 bases of the junction unmatched.